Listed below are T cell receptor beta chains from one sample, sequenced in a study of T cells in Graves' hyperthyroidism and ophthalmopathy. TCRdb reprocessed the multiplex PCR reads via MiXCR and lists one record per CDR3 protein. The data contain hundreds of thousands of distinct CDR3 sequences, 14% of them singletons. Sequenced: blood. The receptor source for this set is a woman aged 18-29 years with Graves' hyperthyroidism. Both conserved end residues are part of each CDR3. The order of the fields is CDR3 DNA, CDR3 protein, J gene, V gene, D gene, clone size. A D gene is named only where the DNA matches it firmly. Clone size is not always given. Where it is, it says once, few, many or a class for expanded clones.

TGTGCCAGCAGCTTCTCTGGGACGGTGGAGACCCAGTACTTC	CASSFSGTVETQYF	TRBJ2-5	TRBV7-6	NA	NA
TGTGCCAGCAGCCCCAGACAGGGGGCTACTTGGGGCTACACCTTC	CASSPRQGATWGYTF	TRBJ1-2	TRBV7-2	TRBD1	many
TGTGCCAGCAGCTTAGCGGGATCCGAGAGAAGTCAGCCCCAGCATTTT	CASSLAGSERSQPQHF	TRBJ1-5	TRBV7-9	NA	few
TGTGCCACCAGTGAACAGGGCACAGATACGCAGTATTTT	CATSEQGTDTQYF	TRBJ2-3	TRBV24-1	NA	NA
TGTGCCACCAGTGCCGGGGCGAACACCGGGGAGCTGTTTTTT	CATSAGANTGELFF	TRBJ2-2	TRBV24-1	NA	NA
TGTGCCTGGACGGGACAGGGGACCACCGGGGAGCTGTTTTTT	CAWTGQGTTGELFF	TRBJ2-2	TRBV30	TRBD1	many
TGCAGTGCTAGAGAGCGGGAGGGCCCCTATGAGCAGTTCTTC	CSAREREGPYEQFF	TRBJ2-1	TRBV20-1	TRBD2	many
TGTGCCAGCAGTGCTTTGGGGGGGCTGAAGAACACTGAAGCTTTCTTT	CASSALGGLKNTEAFF	TRBJ1-1	TRBV6-1	NA	NA
TGCAGTGCTAGCGCCCCAGCGGGAGGGCCGTCTGAGTACTTC	CSASAPAGGPSEYF	TRBJ2-5	TRBV20-1	TRBD2	few
TGTGCTTCTCAGGGTCTCTCGGGCACAGATACGCAGTATTTT	CASQGLSGTDTQYF	TRBJ2-3	TRBV7-8	NA	NA
TGTGCCAGCTCACCAACTTTCAACTACGAGCAGTACTTC	CASSPTFNYEQYF	TRBJ2-7	TRBV18	NA	few
TGTGCCAGCAGCTTACGATTGGGGGGAGGTACAGATACGCAGTATTTT	CASSLRLGGGTDTQYF	TRBJ2-3	TRBV7-8	NA	many
TGTGCCAGCAGGGGACAGGGTACCTACGAGCAGTACTTC	CASRGQGTYEQYF	TRBJ2-7	TRBV27	TRBD1	many
TGTGCCAGCAGCTCGAACAGGGAGGGGCGAGAGACCCAGTACTTC	CASSSNREGRETQYF	TRBJ2-5	TRBV7-6	NA	many
TGTTCCGTCGTACAGGGGAGCTATGGCTACACCTTC	CSVVQGSYGYTF	TRBJ1-2	TRBV30	TRBD1	many
TGCAGTGCTAGAGACCTAGGCCCCTACGAGCAGTACTTC	CSARDLGPYEQYF	TRBJ2-7	TRBV20-1	NA	NA
TGTGCCAGCAGCTTCCTCGGGCCGGGCGGGGAGCTGTTTTTT	CASSFLGPGGELFF	TRBJ2-2	TRBV28	NA	NA
TGTGCCAGCAGTGAAGGGGCCCGTTTAAGACTGTTTTTT	CASSEGARLRLFF	TRBJ1-4	TRBV2	NA	few
TGTGCCACCAGTGATATAGCTAGCGGGAGCCCGAATGAGCAGTTCTTC	CATSDIASGSPNEQFF	TRBJ2-1	TRBV24-1	TRBD2	NA
TGCGCCAGCAGCCCGGAGCAAGCCGGCAGATTCACAGATACGCAGTATTTT	CASSPEQAGRFTDTQYF	TRBJ2-3	TRBV4-1	NA	NA
TGTGCCAGCAGCTTAGCTTCCGGGACCCTCCCCGGTAACCAGTACTTC	CASSLASGTLPGNQYF	TRBJ2-5	TRBV7-9	NA	few
TGCAGTGCCGCAGGGCGGACGGGATCCTACGAGCAGTACTTC	CSAAGRTGSYEQYF	TRBJ2-7	TRBV20-1	NA	many
TGTGCCAGCAGCTTAATGTGGGATGGGGAAAGAAACACTGAAGCTTTCTTT	CASSLMWDGERNTEAFF	TRBJ1-1	TRBV7-9	NA	few
TGCAGCGTGGGGACAGGGATTCATGGCGAGCAGTACTTC	CSVGTGIHGEQYF	TRBJ2-7	TRBV29-1	TRBD1	NA
TGCAGCGCCACAGGACAGTTCAACACTGAAGCTTTCTTT	CSATGQFNTEAFF	TRBJ1-1	TRBV29-1	NA	many
TGTGCCAGCAGCCGACTAGCGGGAGAAGATACGCAGTATTTT	CASSRLAGEDTQYF	TRBJ2-3	TRBV7-2	TRBD2	many
TGTGCCAGCAGTGAATCGGGACAGAACACTGAAGCTTTCTTT	CASSESGQNTEAFF	TRBJ1-1	TRBV5-6	NA	many
TGTGCCAGCAGTTACTCCTCCGGTTTAACTTCCCACAATGAGCAGTTCTTC	CASSYSSGLTSHNEQFF	TRBJ2-1	TRBV6-5	NA	many
TGTGCCACCAGTGATCGGACAGTAAGGGACACCGGGGAGCTGTTTTTT	CATSDRTVRDTGELFF	TRBJ2-2	TRBV24-1	NA	NA
TGTGCCAGCAGCCCCGACCGGACCTACGAGCAGTACTTC	CASSPDRTYEQYF	TRBJ2-7	TRBV7-9	NA	many
TGTGCCAGCAGTGACAGACAGGGCCAAGAGACCCAGTACTTC	CASSDRQGQETQYF	TRBJ2-5	TRBV11-3	TRBD1	many